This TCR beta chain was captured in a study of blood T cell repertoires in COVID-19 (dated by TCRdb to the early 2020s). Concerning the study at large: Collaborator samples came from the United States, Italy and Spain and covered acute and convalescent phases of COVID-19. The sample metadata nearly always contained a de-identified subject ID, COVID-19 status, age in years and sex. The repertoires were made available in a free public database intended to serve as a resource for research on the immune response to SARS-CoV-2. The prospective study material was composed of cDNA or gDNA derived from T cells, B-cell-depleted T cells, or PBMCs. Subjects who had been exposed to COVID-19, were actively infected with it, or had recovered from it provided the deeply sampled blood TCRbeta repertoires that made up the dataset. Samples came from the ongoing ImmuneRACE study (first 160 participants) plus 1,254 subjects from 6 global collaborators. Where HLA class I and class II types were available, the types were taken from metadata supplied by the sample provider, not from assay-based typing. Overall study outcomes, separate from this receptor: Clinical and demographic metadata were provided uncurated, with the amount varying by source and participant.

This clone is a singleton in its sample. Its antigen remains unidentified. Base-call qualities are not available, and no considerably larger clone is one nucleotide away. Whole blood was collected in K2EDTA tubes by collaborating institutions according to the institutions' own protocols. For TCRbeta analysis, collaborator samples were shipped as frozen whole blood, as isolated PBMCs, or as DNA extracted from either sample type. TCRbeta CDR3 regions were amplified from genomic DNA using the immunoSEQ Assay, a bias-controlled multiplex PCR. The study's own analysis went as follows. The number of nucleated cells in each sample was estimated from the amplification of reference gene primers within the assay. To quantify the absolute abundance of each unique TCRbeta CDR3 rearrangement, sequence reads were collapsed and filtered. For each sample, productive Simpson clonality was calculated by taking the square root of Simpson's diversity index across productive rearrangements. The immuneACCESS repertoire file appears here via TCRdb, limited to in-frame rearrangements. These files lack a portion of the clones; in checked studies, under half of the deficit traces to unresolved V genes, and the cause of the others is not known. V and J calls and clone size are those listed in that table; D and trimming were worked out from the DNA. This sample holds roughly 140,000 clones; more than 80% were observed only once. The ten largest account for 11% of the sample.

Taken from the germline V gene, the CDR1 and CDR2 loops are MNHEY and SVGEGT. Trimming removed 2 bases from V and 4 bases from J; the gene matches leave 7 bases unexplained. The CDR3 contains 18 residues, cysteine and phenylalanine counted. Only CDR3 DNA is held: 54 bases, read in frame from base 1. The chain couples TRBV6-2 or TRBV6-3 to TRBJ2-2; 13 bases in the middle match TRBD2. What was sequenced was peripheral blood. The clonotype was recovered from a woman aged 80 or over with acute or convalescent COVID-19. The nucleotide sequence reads TGTGCCAGCAGTTACCCTGGACTAGCGGGGGCGGTCACCGGGGAGCTGTTTTTT. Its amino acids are CASSYPGLAGAVTGELFF.